The T cell receptor (beta chain) described here comes from a study of T cell responses to AZD1222 COVID-19 vaccine. Assay: immunoSEQ multiplex PCR; the TCRdb copy retains only in-frame clones and omits some. The sample lists some 170,000 clones, around 90% seen once, with approximately 1.6% in the top ten. The clonotype was recovered from an adult in good health. This sample comprised peripheral blood, obtained on day 0 of AZD1222 vaccination.

This CDR3 is CASSQDQGAALGYTF. DNA of the CDR3: TGTGCCAGCAGCCAAGATCAGGGGGCGGCCTTGGGCTACACCTTC. The V call is TRBV3-1 (or the pseudogene TRBV3-2), the J call TRBJ1-2; 8 positions agree with TRBD1. CDR1 LGHDT and CDR2 YNNKEL come from the germline V gene (reference sequence). The CDR3 is 15 amino acids. V shed 0 bases and J 8 bases; nucleotides not matched to a gene: 8.